The source of this T cell receptor (beta chain) is a study of beta chain features in type 1 diabetes. Study-level points and caveats: In every one of the four CD4+ subsets, TCRB CDR3s were moderately but significantly shorter in Type 1 diabetes patients.

Since all of the isolated RNA was reverse transcribed, expressed TCRB transcripts were what got sequenced. Profiled with immunoSEQ multiplex PCR; TCRdb holds only in-frame clones, not every one. The sample includes some 23,000 clones, about 71% of them seen just once. This clone has only a few counts. The target antigen is unknown. This receptor was identified in a woman between 35 and 50 years old with type 1 diabetes. The sample taken for sequencing was stem cell memory CD4+ T cells from blood.

Here the CDR3 reads CASSLRDREGDEQFF. The CDR3 coding sequence is TGCGCCAGCAGCTTGAGGGACAGGGAGGGTGATGAGCAGTTCTTC. The V and J genes are TRBV5-1 and TRBJ2-1; TRBD1 matches at 9 bases. Unmatched junction bases numbered 7, after V lost 1 base and J lost 8 bases. Germline CDR1 reads SGHRS; CDR2 reads YFSETQ. The CDR3 loop spans 15 amino acids. Combining the CDR3 with reference TRBV5-1 and TRBJ2-1 gives the whole variable domain KAGVTQTPRYLIKTRGQQVTLSCSPISGHRSVSWYQQTPGQGLQFLFEYFSETQRNKGNFPGRFSGRQFSNSRSEMNVSTLELGDSALYLCASSLRDREGDEQFFGPGTRLTVL.